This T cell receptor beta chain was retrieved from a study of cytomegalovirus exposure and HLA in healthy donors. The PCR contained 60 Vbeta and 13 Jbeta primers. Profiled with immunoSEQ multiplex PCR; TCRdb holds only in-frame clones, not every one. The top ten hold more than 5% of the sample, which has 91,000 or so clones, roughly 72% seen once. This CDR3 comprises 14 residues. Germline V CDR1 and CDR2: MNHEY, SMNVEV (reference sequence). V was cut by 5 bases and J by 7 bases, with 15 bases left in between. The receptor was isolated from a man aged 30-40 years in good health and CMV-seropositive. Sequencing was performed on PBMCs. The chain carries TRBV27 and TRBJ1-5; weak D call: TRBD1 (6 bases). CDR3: CASSLKGVGQPQHF. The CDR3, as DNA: TGTGCCAGCAGTCTGAAGGGGGTGGGGCAGCCCCAGCATTTT.